The rows below give T cell receptor beta chains drawn from one sample of a study of tumor and adjacent non-tumor tissue in lung cancer. TCRdb fed the multiplex PCR reads into MiXCR, producing one record per CDR3 protein. Found here are 90,000 to 110,000 distinct CDR3 sequences, more than 70% of them singletons; the top ten hold 35% to 40%. The source material was lung tumor tissue. Receptors were obtained from a woman aged 55-75 years with non-small cell lung cancer. Both conserved end residues are part of each CDR3. Each record gives: V gene, clone size, D gene, J gene, CDR3 DNA, CDR3 protein. A D gene is named only where the DNA matches it firmly. Size values are once, few and many counts, or a class for expanded clones, and some rows have none.

>TRBV20-1|-|TRBD2|TRBJ2-1
TGCAGTGCTAGATCATGGACTAGCCAAATATACAATGAGCAGTTCTTC
CSARSWTSQIYNEQFF
>TRBV4-2|-|-|TRBJ1-3
TGTGCCAGCAGCCCAGCAGAGGGCGCCGGAAACACTATATATTTT
CASSPAEGAGNTIYF
>TRBV6-2/TRBV6-3|-|TRBD2|TRBJ2-1
TGTGGCAGGACCCACGACGGGACTAGCGGGAGATGGGATCGGAATGAGCAGTTCTTC
CGRTHDGTSGRWDRNEQFF
>TRBV20-1|-|-|TRBJ2-7
TGCAGTGCTAGTCCCGGAGGGCAGGGGGTGCAATACTTC
CSASPGGQGVQYF
>TRBV20-1|-|TRBD2|TRBJ2-3
TGCAGTACTATTTCTAGCGGCGGAAACACAGATACGCAGTATTTT
CSTISSGGNTDTQYF
>TRBV11-3|-|-|TRBJ1-1
TGTGCCAGCAAGCTGGAGACCCCGAACACCGAAGCTTTCTTT
CASKLETPNTEAFF
>TRBV11-2|once|-|TRBJ2-7
TGTGCCAGCAGCTTTGAGTCTTTTAGGGACAAGCAGTACTTC
CASSFESFRDKQYF
>TRBV28|-|-|TRBJ1-3
TGTGCCAGCACTGACGGTAACTCTGGAAACACCATATATTTT
CASTDGNSGNTIYF
>TRBV11-2|-|-|TRBJ1-6
TGTTGCAGCAGCTTAGAAGCAAGCAATTCACCCCTCCACTTT
CCSSLEASNSPLHF
>TRBV20-1|many|TRBD1|TRBJ2-7
TGCAGTGCTAGTCTACCGAGGGGGCCCTACGAGCAGTACTTC
CSASLPRGPYEQYF
>TRBV28|many|-|TRBJ2-1
TGTGCCAGCAGTCACCGGGGCCACAGAACGTACAATGAGCAGTTCTTC
CASSHRGHRTYNEQFF
>TRBV11-2|-|-|TRBJ2-2
TGTGCCAGCAGCTTAGTTCCGGGCAGGAACACCTGGGAGCTGTTTTTT
CASSLVPGRNTWELFF
>TRBV20-1|many|TRBD2|TRBJ2-3
TGCAGTGCTGCCAAACCCGGGAACAGACTAGCAAACACAGATACGCAGTATTTT
CSAAKPGNRLANTDTQYF
>TRBV6-6|-|TRBD1|TRBJ1-2
TGTGCCGGCAGTTTTACAGGGGGCGGTTATGGCTACACCTTC
CAGSFTGGGYGYTF
>TRBV20-1|-|-|TRBJ1-5
TGCAGTGCTAGTCAGGGTAGCTATCAGCCACATTATTTT
CSASQGSYQPHYF